Shown below are 2 T cell receptor beta chains from a single sample sequenced in a study of T cell changes during pregnancy in multiple sclerosis. Only in-frame clones appear in the TCRdb table, and some are missing; sequencing was by immunoSEQ multiplex PCR. In the table there are tens of thousands of clones, roughly 90% of which are singletons. This specimen consisted of peripheral blood, obtained in the first trimester of pregnancy. The receptors shown here come from a female donor in good health, enrolled as a control in a pregnancy study.

The chain joins TRBV6-5 to TRBJ1-1; D may be TRBD1 (5 bases). CDR3 length: 15 residues. V was pared by 6 bases and J by 2 bases, with 16 bases between. Germline loops: CDR1 MNHEY, CDR2 SVGAGI. This CDR3 is CASRPGGSRNTEAFF. The CDR3 nucleotides read TGTGCCAGCAGGCCGGGGGGATCTAGAAACACTGAAGCTTTCTTT.

The chain uses TRBV9 and TRBJ2-1; the match to TRBD2 covers 11 bases. With 3 bases clipped from V and 2 bases from J, the junction kept 7 bases outside the gene matches. CDR3 length equals 17 residues. Germline-derived CDR1 and CDR2 are SGDLS and YYNGEE. The CDR3, as DNA: TGTGCCAGCAGCGAACCTTTTAGCGGGGGGGCCTACAATGAGCAGTTCTTC. It specifies CASSEPFSGGAYNEQFF.